This T cell receptor (beta chain) was identified in a study of CD8+ T cells in alopecia areata. Study-wide findings and caveats: Normal skin's resident alphabeta T cells are also sequenced in scalp samples. Unlike in mice, where it was clearer, TCR sharing across patients was less clear, possibly HLA-related. Affected lesional scalp, above all in alopecia totalis/universalis, was more clonal than normal scalp.

Once RNA had been extracted, it was reverse transcribed into cDNA to act as the sequencing template. Method: immunoSEQ multiplex PCR; TCRdb's copy keeps in-frame clones and lacks some. The repertoire holds about 130,000 clones, with around 49% as singletons. On this clone itself: Its antigen is unknown.

The CDR3 runs to 12 residues. Trimming at V came to 4 bases and at J to 4 bases, leaving 2 bases not matched to a gene. Germline loops: CDR1 SGHDT, CDR2 YYEEEE. Peripheral blood, together with lesional scalp punch biopsies, was collected from alopecia areata patients. The sequencing used CD8+ T cells sorted from blood, collected at week 0. J is TRBJ2-7 and V is TRBV5-6; TRBD1 aligns across 7 bases. This clonotype was sampled from a human donor with alopecia areata. CDR3 bases: TGTGCCAGCAGCCAGGGGGAGTACGAGCAGTACTTC. Encoded protein: CASSQGEYEQYF. Drawing the rest from reference TRBV5-6 and TRBJ2-7, the complete variable domain is DAGVTQSPTHLIKTRGQQVTLRCSPKSGHDTVSWYQQALGQGPQFIFQYYEEEERQRGNFPDRFSGHQFPNYSSELNVNALLLGDSALYLCASSQGEYEQYFGPGTRLTVT.